This entry features one T cell receptor (beta chain) sequence. The antigen remains unidentified. Included in the TCR beta cDNA libraries were unique molecular identifiers. TCRdb re-derived calls from the PCR reads in MiXCR, one entry per CDR3 protein. Of fewer than 700,000 distinct CDR3 sequences listed, roughly 47% are singletons. Per the germline V gene, CDR1 is KGHSH and CDR2 is LQKENI. V lost 3 bases and J 8 bases, leaving 16 bases between the germline ends. This CDR3 is built from 14 residues. The sample originates from a study of post-analysis software for immune sequencing data. Overall study: As for disease course, relapsing-remitting, secondary progressive and progressive-relapsing multiple sclerosis were all included.

Findings of the study overall: Normalized Chao1 diversity was significantly lower in multiple sclerosis patients than in controls. Patients showed TRBV5-6, TRBV5-1 and TRBV20-1 among four to six TRBV segments more frequent than in controls. Those samples that were prepared in the same batch co-clustered strongly by F measure.

V and J are TRBV18 and TRBJ1-2; D not certain. Sequenced: blood. The source of this sequence is a girl aged 10 to 17 with multiple sclerosis. The CDR3 reads CASSPIRLGVGYTF. DNA for the CDR3: TGTGCCAGCTCACCGATCAGACTGGGAGTCGGCTACACCTTC.